This TCR beta chain was documented in a study of blood T cell repertoires in COVID-19. Only in-frame clones appear in the TCRdb table, and some are missing; sequencing was by immunoSEQ multiplex PCR. The sample shows roughly 250,000 clones, 92% of them seen only once. The CDR3 sequence is 16 residues long. In germline, CDR1 is SNHLY, CDR2 FYNNEI. The V end lost 2 bases, the J end lost 5 bases, and 18 bases lay between the germline ends. Sequencing was done on a sample of peripheral blood. The V gene is TRBV2, the J gene TRBJ1-2; D not resolved. This receptor was obtained from a young man with COVID-19, enrolled during active disease. The CDR3 DNA is TGTGCCAGCAGTGAAAGGAGTGGGCGGACTCGTTATGGCTACACCTTC. Translated: CASSERSGRTRYGYTF.